The 8 T cell receptor beta chains given below trace back to one sample, sequenced in a study of OX40 agonist ivuxolimab in advanced cancers. The data were produced by immunoSEQ multiplex PCR, yet TCRdb's version contains in-frame clones alone and is incomplete. The sample lists 80,000 to 100,000 clones; 86% were seen once. This material consisted of CD4+ or CD8+ T cells sorted from blood, taken in a trial of the OX40 agonist ivuxolimab. These receptors were taken from an adult with an advanced solid tumor such as melanoma, head and neck, liver or kidney cancer.

The chain couples TRBV6-1 to TRBJ2-5; 10 positions match TRBD1. With 3 bases clipped from V and 5 bases from J, the junction kept 12 bases outside the gene matches. CDR1 and CDR2 (germline): MNHNS, SASEGT. CDR3 size: 17 residues. The CDR3 DNA reads TGTGCCAGCAGTGAGAGGACAGGGGGATTATCGCTGGAGACCCAGTACTTC. Protein product: CASSERTGGLSLETQYF.

This chain joins TRBV19 and TRBJ2-6, with D maybe TRBD1 (5 bases). Germline V lookup: CDR1 LNHDA, CDR2 SQIVND (reference sequence). Trimming left V 3 bases short and J 7 bases short, with 19 bases between. The CDR3 sequence is 17 residues long. CDR3 protein: CASSIGRDRPTANVLTF. CDR3 nucleotides: TGTGCCAGTAGTATCGGCAGGGATCGGCCCACCGCCAACGTCCTGACTTTC. The whole variable domain, filled in from reference TRBV19 and TRBJ2-6, reads DGGITQSPKYLFRKEGQNVTLSCEQNLNHDAMYWYRQDPGQGLRLIYYSQIVNDFQKGDIAEGYSVSREKKESFPLTVTSAQKNPTAFYLCASSIGRDRPTANVLTFGAGSRLTVL.

The chain joins TRBV28 to TRBJ1-4; TRBD1 might be the D (6 bases). CDR1 and CDR2 from the germline V gene are MDHEN and SYDVKM. The CDR3 has 16 residues. V lost 1 base and J lost 2, with 11 bases in between. In DNA, the CDR3 is TGTGCCAGCAGTTTATCAGGGGCTGCGACTAATGAAAAACTGTTTTTT. Translating it yields CASSLSGAATNEKLFF.

By sample share, this clone is medium-sized. The chain uses TRBV7-6 and TRBJ2-7; 9 bases fit TRBD1. This CDR3 has 15 residues. After removal of 4 bases from V and 0 bases from J, the junction contained 4 bases not matched to a gene. The germline gives CDR1 SGHVS, CDR2 FNYEAQ. The DNA of the CDR3 is TGTGCCAGCAGCTCTCCGGGACAGGGCTCCTACGAGCAGTACTTC. Its protein product is CASSSPGQGSYEQYF.

The genes are TRBV9 and TRBJ2-3, with 8 positions matching TRBD2. Unmatched junction bases numbered 15, after V lost 4 bases and J lost 11 bases. Germline values: CDR1 SGDLS, CDR2 YYNGEE. The CDR3 runs 15 residues. The CDR3 DNA sequence: TGTGCCAGCAGCACTAAAGCGGGAGACGGGGTCAAGCAGTATTTT. Amino acids: CASSTKAGDGVKQYF.

The chain has TRBV19 and TRBJ2-3; 9 bases align to TRBD2. Germline V gene data show CDR1 as LNHDA and CDR2 as SQIVND (reference sequence). This CDR3 spans 15 amino acids. The trim removed 6 bases at V and 2 bases at J, leaving 6 bases unmatched. The DNA of the CDR3 is TGTGCCAGTAGGCCTCTAGCGGGATCCACAGATACGCAGTATTTT. This sequence encodes CASRPLAGSTDTQYF.

V and J are TRBV7-9 and TRBJ2-5; 11 nucleotides align to TRBD1. In germline, CDR1 is SEHNR, CDR2 FQNEAQ (reference sequence). V was pared by 2 bases and J by 4 bases, with 6 bases of the junction left unmatched. CDR3 length: 16 residues. CDR3 coding DNA: TGTGCCAGCAGCTTAATCCTGGGGACAGGGGGAGAGACCCAGTACTTC. It yields the protein CASSLILGTGGETQYF.

The gene calls are TRBV7-3 and TRBJ1-2; TRBD1 matches at 7 bases. Trimming at V came to 3 bases and at J to 1 base, leaving 8 bases not matched to a gene. CDR3 size: 16 residues. Germline CDR1 reads SGHTA; CDR2 reads FQGTGA. The CDR3 DNA follows: TGTGCCAGCAGCTTCATCCGACAGGGCCGTAACTATGGCTACACCTTC. Protein product: CASSFIRQGRNYGYTF.